Presented here are 9 T cell receptor beta chains from one specimen sequenced in a study of beta chain features in type 1 diabetes. Findings and limits, study-wide: Researchers report that Type 1 diabetes patients had moderately but significantly shorter TCRB CDR3s across all four CD4+ subsets.

Investigators reverse transcribed all isolated RNA, so they sequenced expressed TCRB transcripts. Only in-frame clones appear in the TCRdb table, and some are missing; sequencing was by immunoSEQ multiplex PCR. The sample lists about 120,000 clones, roughly 15% occurring once. No antigen has been identified for these receptors. The specimen was central memory CD4+ T cells from blood. These receptor sequences come from a man aged 30-40 years with type 1 diabetes.

A few counts support this clone. The chain recombines TRBV18 with TRBJ2-7; no reliable D call. Per the germline V gene, CDR1 is KGHSH and CDR2 is LQKENI. Trimming pared 5 bases from V and 1 base from J, leaving 9 bases between. This CDR3 contains 13 residues. The CDR3 reads CASSDSQSYEQYF. The CDR3 nucleotides read TGTGCCAGCTCAGATAGCCAATCCTACGAGCAGTACTTC.

V and J are TRBV27 and TRBJ2-1, with 10 bases aligning to TRBD2. Germline CDR1 is MNHEY and CDR2 is SMNVEV (reference sequence). V lost 3 bases and J lost 3; bases outside the gene matches: 2. The CDR3 extends over 15 amino acids. The CDR3: CASSFASGGYNEQFF. The CDR3 DNA follows: TGTGCCAGCAGTTTCGCTAGCGGGGGCTACAATGAGCAGTTCTTC.

The V call is TRBV5-1, the J call TRBJ2-5, with a tentative D call TRBD1 (6 bases). Germline V gene sequence: CDR1 SGHRS, CDR2 YFSETQ. V was clipped by 1 base and J by 1 base, with 11 bases between them. This CDR3 contains 15 residues. The CDR3 region is CASSLTRGTQETQYF. CDR3 DNA sequence: TGCGCCAGCAGCTTGACCAGGGGTACCCAAGAGACCCAGTACTTC. Using reference TRBV5-1 and TRBJ2-5 for the parts outside the CDR3, the full variable domain is KAGVTQTPRYLIKTRGQQVTLSCSPISGHRSVSWYQQTPGQGLQFLFEYFSETQRNKGNFPGRFSGRQFSNSRSEMNVSTLELGDSALYLCASSLTRGTQETQYFGPGTRLLVL.

This clone was counted only a few times. V and J are TRBV7-2 and TRBJ2-5; D is ambiguous. Germline CDR1 SGHTA, CDR2 FQGNSA. The CDR3 covers 14 residues. The V end lost 2 bases, the J end lost 3 bases, and 10 bases lay between the germline ends. The CDR3 sequence: CASSLSAVEETQYF. The CDR3 bases are TGTGCCAGCAGCTTAAGTGCAGTAGAAGAGACCCAGTACTTC.

The chain carries TRBV7-2 and TRBJ2-1, with a tentative D call TRBD1 (5 bases). V lost 0 bases and J lost 2, with 8 bases in between. This CDR3 spans 15 amino acids. CDR1 is SGHTA, CDR2 FQGNSA, per germline. Written as DNA, the CDR3 is TGTGCCAGCAGCTTAGCAGCAGGGACCTACAATGAGCAGTTCTTC. Residues: CASSLAAGTYNEQFF.

This clone turned up a few times. The chain links TRBV7-9 to TRBJ2-5; 9 positions agree with TRBD2. The germline V gene encodes CDR1 SEHNR and CDR2 FQNEAQ (reference sequence). The V segment lost 4 bases and the J segment 2 bases; nucleotides outside the gene matches: 11. The length of the CDR3 is 17 residues. For the CDR3, the DNA is TGTGCCAGCAGCTCCCGACCTAGCGGGGCAGCACAAGAGACCCAGTACTTC. Its translation is CASSSRPSGAAQETQYF.

For the CDR3, the DNA is TGTGCCAGCACCCGGTCAGGGGTTGGTGGTGGCTACACCTTC. It codes for CASTRSGVGGGYTF. This chain links TRBV6-5 with TRBJ1-2; TRBD1 might be the D (6 bases). Germline lookup yields CDR1 MNHEY and CDR2 SVGAGI. This CDR3 is built from 14 residues. Trimming shortened V by 7 bases and J by 7 bases, and 19 bases separated the two germline ends.

This clone has ten or more counts. This chain's CDR3 is CASSAQDNSPLHF. The CDR3 DNA is TGTGCCAGCAGTGCACAGGATAATTCACCCCTCCACTTT. V usage is TRBV25-1 and J usage is TRBJ1-6; D may be TRBD1 (5 bases). Germline CDR1 and CDR2: MGHDK and SYGVNS. V lost 4 bases, J lost 5 bases, and 6 bases lay in between. This CDR3 comprises 13 residues.

This clone appeared a few times. The chain has TRBV7-2 and TRBJ2-1, with TRBD1 matching over 12 bases. Unmatched junction bases numbered 10, after V lost 5 bases and J lost 8 bases. The germline V gene encodes CDR1 SGHTA and CDR2 FQGNSA. The CDR3 covers 16 residues. DNA for the CDR3: TGTGCCAGCAGCCCACCGGGACAGGGGGCTCTTTATGAGCAGTTCTTC. Its translation: CASSPPGQGALYEQFF.